This T cell receptor (beta chain) was recorded in a study of regulatory T cells in long-lasting Graves disease. The time point was: newly diagnosed GD, antithyroid drugs for less than 3 months. Construction of the TCR library relied on RNA isolated from PBMCs. This clonotype was counted many times. Its matching antigen is unknown. Overall study results and limits: Favored usage of TRBV28, TRBJ1-2 and TRBJ2-5 was recorded in persistent disease.

The CDR3 covers 12 residues. Germline V gives CDR1 MDHEN, CDR2 SYDVKM. Trimming removed 4 bases from V and 8 bases from J, with 11 bases in between. Assembly of TCR beta libraries relied on iRepertoire HTBI primers together with Arm-PCR of CDR3 regions. Using its own MiXCR run on the multiplex PCR reads, TCRdb lists one record per CDR3 protein. The data contain roughly 610,000 distinct CDR3 sequences, about 16% of them seen just once; the ten biggest clones take up 15% to 20%. This sample was shared with a second study, whose subject was T cells in Graves' hyperthyroidism and ophthalmopathy.

The sample here was peripheral blood mononuclear cells (PBMCs), taken at new diagnosis, from a patient treated with antithyroid drugs. This receptor was identified in a woman in her 30s with Graves disease. The chain is built from TRBV28 and TRBJ1-2; TRBD1 is a possible D gene (6 bases). Written as DNA, the CDR3 is TGTGCCAGCAGTTCCGGACAGTTGGGCTACACCTTC. Its translation: CASSSGQLGYTF.